Listed below are T cell receptor beta chains from one sample, sequenced in a study of cytomegalovirus exposure and HLA in healthy donors. The assay was immunoSEQ multiplex PCR, and TCRdb's table has in-frame clones only and misses some. This table holds hundreds of thousands of clones, 85% to 90% found once. Sequenced material: PBMCs. These receptors all stem from a woman aged 18-35 years in good health and CMV-seronegative. The CDR3 runs from the conserved cysteine through the conserved F or W. D genes are given only for firm matches. Size is stated for part of the rows, as once, few or many counts, or as a class when the clone is expanded.

j_call d_call clone_size v_call cdr3_aa cdr3_nt
TRBJ2-1 TRBD2 . TRBV7-2 CASSAVGLAGGLGYNEQFF TGTGCCAGCTCCGCGGTGGGACTAGCGGGGGGGCTGGGGTACAATGAGCAGTTCTTC
TRBJ1-5 . . TRBV28 CASRQVGNQPQHF TGTGCCAGTAGACAGGTCGGCAATCAGCCCCAGCATTTT
TRBJ1-2 . once TRBV6-6 CASSFQGTYGYTF TGTGCCAGCAGTTTTCAGGGTACCTATGGCTACACCTTC
TRBJ2-2 . . TRBV6-5 CASSYSRNSLTGELFF TGTGCCAGCAGTTACTCGAGGAACTCTCTCACCGGGGAGCTGTTTTTT
TRBJ2-7 . . TRBV6-1 CASTDSSYEQYF TGTGCCAGCACCGACAGCTCCTACGAGCAGTACTTC
TRBJ2-4 . few TRBV11-2 CASSLGGGNIQYF TGTGCCAGCAGCTTGGGGGGAGGCAACATTCAGTACTTC
TRBJ1-5 . . TRBV27 CASSLVGVNQPQHF TGTGCCAGCAGTTTAGTCGGTGTCAATCAGCCCCAGCATTTT
TRBJ2-3 TRBD1 . TRBV19 CASSGPGGIIADTQYF TGTGCCAGTAGTGGGCCAGGGGGCATAATCGCAGATACGCAGTATTTT
TRBJ1-1 . . TRBV6-5 CASSYSRGYTEAFF TGTGCCAGCAGTTACTCGAGGGGGTACACTGAAGCTTTCTTT
TRBJ1-3 . . TRBV6-5 CASSYSGYRAGNTIYF TGTGCCAGCAGTTACTCTGGTTACAGGGCAGGAAACACCATATATTTT